This TCR beta chain derives from a study of blood T cell repertoires in COVID-19. Study-wide context: The analysed material was cDNA or gDNA that came from T cells, B-cell-depleted T cells, or PBMCs.

This CDR3 has 16 residues. V trimming: 0 bases; J trimming: 0 bases; junction bases outside the gene matches: 1. Germline V lookup: CDR1 SGDLS, CDR2 YYNGEE. As processed by the authors: Reference gene primers were amplified, and this amplification served to estimate nucleated cell counts. Profiled with immunoSEQ multiplex PCR; TCRdb holds only in-frame clones, not every one. V and J calls and clone size are those listed in that table; D and trimming were worked out from the DNA. The sample includes about 170,000 clones, roughly 85% of them seen just once. The chain joins TRBV9 to TRBJ2-2, with 8 positions matching TRBD2. The TCR was taken from a woman older than 75 with acute or convalescent COVID-19. Source material: peripheral blood. The CDR3 DNA is TGTGCCAGCAGCGTAGGAGCGGGGGCGAACACCGGGGAGCTGTTTTTT. Amino acids: CASSVGAGANTGELFF.